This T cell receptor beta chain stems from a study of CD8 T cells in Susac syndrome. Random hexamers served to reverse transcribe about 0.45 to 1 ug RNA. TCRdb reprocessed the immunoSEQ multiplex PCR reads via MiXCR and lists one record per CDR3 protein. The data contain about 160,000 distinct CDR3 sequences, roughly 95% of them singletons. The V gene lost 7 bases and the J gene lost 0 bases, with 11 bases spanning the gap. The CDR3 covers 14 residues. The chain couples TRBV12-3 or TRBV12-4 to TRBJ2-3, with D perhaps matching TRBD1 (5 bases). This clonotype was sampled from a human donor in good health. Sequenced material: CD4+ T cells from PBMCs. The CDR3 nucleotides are TGTGCCAGCACCAGGCCAGGGAGCACAGATACGCAGTATTTT. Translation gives CASTRPGSTDTQYF.